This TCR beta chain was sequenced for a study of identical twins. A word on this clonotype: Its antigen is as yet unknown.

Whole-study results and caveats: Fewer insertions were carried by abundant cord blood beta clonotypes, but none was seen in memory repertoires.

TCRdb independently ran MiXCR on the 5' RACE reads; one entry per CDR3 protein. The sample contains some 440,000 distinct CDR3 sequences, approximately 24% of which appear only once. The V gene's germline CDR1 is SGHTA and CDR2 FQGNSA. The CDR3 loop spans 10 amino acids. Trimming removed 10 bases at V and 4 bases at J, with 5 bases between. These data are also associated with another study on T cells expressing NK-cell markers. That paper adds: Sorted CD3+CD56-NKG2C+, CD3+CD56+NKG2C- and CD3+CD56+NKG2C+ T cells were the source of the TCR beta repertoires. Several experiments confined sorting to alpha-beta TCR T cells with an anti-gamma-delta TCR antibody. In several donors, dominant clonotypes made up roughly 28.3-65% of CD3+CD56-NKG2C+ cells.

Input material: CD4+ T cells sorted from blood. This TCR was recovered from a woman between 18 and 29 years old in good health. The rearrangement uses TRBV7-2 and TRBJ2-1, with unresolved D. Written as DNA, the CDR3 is TGTGCCACCGGGTACAATGAGCAGTTCTTC. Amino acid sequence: CATGYNEQFF.